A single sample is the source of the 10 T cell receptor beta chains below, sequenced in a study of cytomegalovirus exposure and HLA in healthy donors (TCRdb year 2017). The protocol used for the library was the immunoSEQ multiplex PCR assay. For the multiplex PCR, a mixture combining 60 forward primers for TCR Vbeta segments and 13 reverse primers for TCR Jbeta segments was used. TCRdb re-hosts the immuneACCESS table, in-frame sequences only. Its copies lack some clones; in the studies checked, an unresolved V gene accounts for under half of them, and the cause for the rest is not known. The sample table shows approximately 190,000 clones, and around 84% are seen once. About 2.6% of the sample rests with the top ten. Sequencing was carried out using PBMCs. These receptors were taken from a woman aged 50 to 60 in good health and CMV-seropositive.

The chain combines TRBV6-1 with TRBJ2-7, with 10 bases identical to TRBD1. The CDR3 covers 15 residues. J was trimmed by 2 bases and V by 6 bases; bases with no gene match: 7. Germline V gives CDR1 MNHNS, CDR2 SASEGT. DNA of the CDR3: TGTGCCAGCAGCGCGGACAGGGGGGGGACCTACGAGCAGTACTTC. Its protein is CASSADRGGTYEQYF.

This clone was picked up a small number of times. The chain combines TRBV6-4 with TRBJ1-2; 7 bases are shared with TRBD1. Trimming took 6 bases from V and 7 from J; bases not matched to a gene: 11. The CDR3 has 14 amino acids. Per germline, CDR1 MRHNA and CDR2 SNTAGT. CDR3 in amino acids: CASRKTGDPGGYTF. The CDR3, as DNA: TGTGCCAGCAGAAAAACAGGGGACCCCGGTGGCTACACCTTC.

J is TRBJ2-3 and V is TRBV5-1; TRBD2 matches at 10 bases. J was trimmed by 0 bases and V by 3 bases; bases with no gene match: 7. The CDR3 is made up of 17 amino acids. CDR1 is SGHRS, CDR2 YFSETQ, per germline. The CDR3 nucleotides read TGCGCCAGCAGCTCTAGCGGGGGCCAATCTAGCACAGATACGCAGTATTTT. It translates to CASSSSGGQSSTDTQYF. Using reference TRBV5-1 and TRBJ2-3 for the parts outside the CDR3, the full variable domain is KAGVTQTPRYLIKTRGQQVTLSCSPISGHRSVSWYQQTPGQGLQFLFEYFSETQRNKGNFPGRFSGRQFSNSRSEMNVSTLELGDSALYLCASSSSGGQSSTDTQYFGPGTRLTVL.

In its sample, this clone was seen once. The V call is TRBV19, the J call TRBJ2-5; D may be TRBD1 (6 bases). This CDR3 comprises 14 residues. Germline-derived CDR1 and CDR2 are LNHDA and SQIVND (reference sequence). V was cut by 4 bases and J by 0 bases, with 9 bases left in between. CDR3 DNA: TGTGCCAGTAGTACCGGGACAAACCAAGAGACCCAGTACTTC. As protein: CASSTGTNQETQYF.

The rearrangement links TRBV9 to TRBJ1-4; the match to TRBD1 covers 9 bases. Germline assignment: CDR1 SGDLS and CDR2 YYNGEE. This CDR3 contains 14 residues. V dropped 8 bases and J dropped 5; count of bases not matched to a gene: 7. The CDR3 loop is CARQPGQGNEKLFF. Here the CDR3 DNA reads TGTGCCAGGCAGCCGGGACAGGGAAATGAAAAACTGTTTTTT.

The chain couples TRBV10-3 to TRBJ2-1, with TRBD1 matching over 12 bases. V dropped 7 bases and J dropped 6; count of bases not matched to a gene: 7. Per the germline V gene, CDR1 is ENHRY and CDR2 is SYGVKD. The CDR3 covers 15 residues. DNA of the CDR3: TGTGCCATCAAGGATGGGACAGGGGGCTTCAATGAGCAGTTCTTC. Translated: CAIKDGTGGFNEQFF.

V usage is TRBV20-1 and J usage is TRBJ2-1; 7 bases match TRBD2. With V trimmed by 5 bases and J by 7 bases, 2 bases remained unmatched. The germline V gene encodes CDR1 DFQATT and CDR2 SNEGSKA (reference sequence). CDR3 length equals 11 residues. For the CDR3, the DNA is TGCAGTGCTCAGGGAGGGAATGAGCAGTTCTTC. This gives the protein CSAQGGNEQFF.

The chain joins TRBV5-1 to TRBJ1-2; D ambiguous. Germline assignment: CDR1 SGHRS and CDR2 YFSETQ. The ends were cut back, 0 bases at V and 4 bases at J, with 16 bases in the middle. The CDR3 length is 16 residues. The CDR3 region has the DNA TGCGCCAGCAGCTTGGAACAGTTCGGTGGAAGCTATGGCTACACCTTC. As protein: CASSLEQFGGSYGYTF.

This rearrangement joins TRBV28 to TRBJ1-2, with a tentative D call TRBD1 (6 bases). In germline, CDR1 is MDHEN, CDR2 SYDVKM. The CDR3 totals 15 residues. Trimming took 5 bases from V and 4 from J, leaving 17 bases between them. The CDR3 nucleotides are TGTGCCAGCAGTACCGGGACAAGGGGGACCTATGGCTACACCTTC. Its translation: CASSTGTRGTYGYTF.

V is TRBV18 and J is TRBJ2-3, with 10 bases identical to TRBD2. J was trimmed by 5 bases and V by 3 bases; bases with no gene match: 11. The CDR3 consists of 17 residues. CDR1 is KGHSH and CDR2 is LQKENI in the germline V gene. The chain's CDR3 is CASSPGIAGGPGDTQYF. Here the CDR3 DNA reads TGTGCCAGCTCACCTGGGATAGCGGGGGGCCCCGGAGATACGCAGTATTTT.